A single sample gave rise to the 19 T cell receptor beta chains below, sequenced in a study of CD8+ T cells in alopecia areata. Treatment noted: oral pan-JAK inhibitor, 5-10 mg twice daily. Extracted from the samples, RNA was reverse transcribed into cDNA to serve as the sequencing template. The protocol was immunoSEQ multiplex PCR, while the TCRdb copy is restricted to in-frame clones and leaves out a portion. Altogether about 140,000 clones are present, about 86% being singletons, with the ten largest covering 13%. The source was CD8+ T cells sorted from blood, collected at week 4, from a patient treated with tofacitinib. Every receptor here comes from a human donor with alopecia areata.

The CDR3: CASSPEVGFSYEQYF. The CDR3 DNA is TGTGCCAGCAGTCCTGAGGTGGGATTTTCCTACGAGCAGTACTTC. The rearrangement uses TRBV6-5 and TRBJ2-7; no firm D call. From germline, CDR1 is MNHEY and CDR2 SVGAGI. Trimming stripped 5 bases from V and 1 base from J, with 15 bases between. The CDR3 runs 15 residues.

The chain is built from TRBV29-1 and TRBJ1-1; D gene ambiguous. This CDR3 is built from 12 residues. With 3 bases removed from V and 3 bases from J, the gap between germline ends came to 8 bases. Germline CDR1 SQVTM, CDR2 ANQGSEA. CDR3 sequence (DNA): TGCAGCGTTGAGGCTAGTGACACTGAAGCTTTCTTT. This codes for CSVEASDTEAFF.

The genes are TRBV4-1 and TRBJ1-2, with no clear D. Looked up from germline, CDR1 is MGHRA and CDR2 is YSYEKL. This CDR3 has 17 amino acids. V was shortened by 1 base and J by 3 bases, with 18 bases between the two germline ends. This CDR3 reads CASSQVPQASIYYGYTF. DNA for the CDR3: TGCGCCAGCAGCCAAGTCCCCCAAGCCTCTATATACTATGGCTACACCTTC.

The CDR3 loop reads CASSHADSPYEQYF. In nucleotides, the CDR3 is TGTGCCAGCAGCCACGCGGACAGCCCCTACGAGCAGTACTTC. The chain carries TRBV5-6 and TRBJ2-7; possibly TRBD1 for D (6 bases). The CDR3 length is 14 residues. Looked up from germline, CDR1 is SGHDT and CDR2 is YYEEEE. The ends were cut back, 4 bases at V and 2 bases at J, with 13 bases in the middle.

The rearrangement joins TRBV29-1 to TRBJ2-2; D gene uncertain. V lost 7 bases and J 7 bases, leaving 13 bases between the germline ends. Per germline, CDR1 SQVTM and CDR2 ANQGSEA. This CDR3 spans 12 amino acids. CDR3 bases: TGCAGCGCGGGTCCCGGTGGCGGGGAGCTGTTTTTT. As protein: CSAGPGGGELFF.

The CDR3 region is CASSYSGLHPETQYF. The DNA of the CDR3 is TGTGCCAGCAGTTACTCGGGACTCCACCCGGAGACCCAGTACTTC. The chain couples TRBV6-5 to TRBJ2-5; D is perhaps TRBD2 (6 bases). Per the germline V gene, CDR1 is MNHEY and CDR2 is SVGAGI. Trimming shortened V by 0 bases and J by 5 bases, and 13 bases separated the two germline ends. The CDR3 consists of 15 residues.

The genes are TRBV30 and TRBJ2-7, with no clear D. Trimming stripped 0 bases from V and 5 bases from J, with 11 bases between. The germline V gene has CDR1 GTSNPN and CDR2 SVGIG (reference sequence). The CDR3 consists of 13 residues. CDR3 residues: CAWSVVGLDEQYF. CDR3 sequence (DNA): TGTGCCTGGAGTGTAGTCGGTTTGGACGAGCAGTACTTC.

About this clone: A read error may account for a junction end that differs from germline. The gene calls are TRBV5-6 and TRBJ2-5; TRBD2 agrees at 7 bases. CDR3 length: 14 residues. CDR1 and CDR2 (germline): SGHDT, YYEEEE. CDR3 sequence reads: CASGLGGYQETQYF. The CDR3 DNA follows: TGTGCCAGCGGCTTGGGAGGGTACCAAGAGACCCAGTACTTC.

V and J are TRBV19 and TRBJ2-6; D gene uncertain. Germline loops: CDR1 LNHDA, CDR2 SQIVND (reference sequence). V lost 1 base, J lost 0 bases, and 19 bases lay in between. This CDR3 has 20 amino acids. As DNA, the CDR3 is TGTGCCAGTAGTATAGTCTTCCGTTTGGAGCGCACCTCTGGGGCCAACGTCCTGACTTTC. It codes for CASSIVFRLERTSGANVLTF.

V gene TRBV25-1 combines with J gene TRBJ2-3, with D perhaps assigned TRBD1 or TRBD2 (6 bases each). Trimming took off 5 bases at V and 3 bases at J, with 21 bases between the two ends. The CDR3 is made up of 17 amino acids. Germline V CDR1 and CDR2: MGHDK, SYGVNS. CDR3: CASSRGFLSGETDTQYF. As DNA, the CDR3 is TGTGCCAGCAGTAGGGGGTTTTTGTCGGGAGAGACAGATACGCAGTATTTT.

The V gene is TRBV2, the J gene TRBJ2-1; no clear D. This CDR3 region has 15 residues. Germline V lookup: CDR1 SNHLY, CDR2 FYNNEI. Trimming cost V 3 bases and J 0 bases, with 9 bases left between them. The CDR3 protein is CASSDRQSSYNEQFF. CDR3 coding DNA: TGTGCCAGCAGTGACCGGCAGAGCTCCTACAATGAGCAGTTCTTC.

The chain uses TRBV4-1 and TRBJ2-7; 7 nucleotides line up with TRBD1. V shed 0 bases and J 4 bases; nucleotides not matched to a gene: 3. The CDR3 runs 14 residues. Germline loops: CDR1 MGHRA, CDR2 YSYEKL. The chain's CDR3 is CASSQDAGGYEQYF. The CDR3, as DNA: TGCGCCAGCAGCCAAGATGCAGGGGGATACGAGCAGTACTTC.

V usage is TRBV9 and J usage is TRBJ2-7; D is ambiguous. CDR1 and CDR2 (germline): SGDLS, YYNGEE. This CDR3 has 10 amino acids. V gave up 3 bases and J gave up 8 bases, with 6 bases separating them. The CDR3 DNA follows: TGTGCCAGCAGCGGAGAGAAGCAGTACTTC. It encodes CASSGEKQYF.

The chain has TRBV7-9 and TRBJ2-4, with TRBD1 matching 7 bases. Germline V gene data show CDR1 as SEHNR and CDR2 as FQNEAQ (reference sequence). V trimming: 4 bases; J trimming: 6 bases; junction bases outside the gene matches: 6. There are 14 residues in the CDR3. The CDR3 spells CASSSDRVGNIQYF. The DNA for the CDR3 is TGTGCCAGCAGCTCTGACAGGGTAGGAAACATTCAGTACTTC.

The rearrangement joins TRBV9 to TRBJ2-7; 7 nucleotides match TRBD1. Looked up from germline, CDR1 is SGDLS and CDR2 is YYNGEE. J was trimmed by 6 bases and V by 2 bases; bases with no gene match: 5. This CDR3 spans 13 amino acids. DNA for the CDR3: TGTGCCAGCAGCGTTGGGACAGCTTCCGAGCAGTACTTC. It translates to CASSVGTASEQYF.

This sequence joins TRBV6-5 and TRBJ2-7; D is perhaps TRBD1 (6 bases). This CDR3 spans 14 amino acids. The ends were cut back, 2 bases at V and 5 bases at J, with 13 bases in the middle. Germline V CDR1 and CDR2: MNHEY, SVGAGI. The CDR3 DNA is TGTGCCAGCAGTTACGCCCCAGGGGACGACGAGCAGTACTTC. Translation gives CASSYAPGDDEQYF.

V is TRBV2 and J is TRBJ2-5; D may match TRBD1 or TRBD2 (5 bases each). V lost 4 bases, J lost 4 bases, and 13 bases lay in between. The germline V gene has CDR1 SNHLY and CDR2 FYNNEI. The CDR3 is 14 residues long. CDR3 protein: CASSALGGGETQYF. The CDR3 nucleotides read TGTGCCAGCAGTGCTTTGGGTGGGGGAGAGACCCAGTACTTC.

The chain has TRBV5-1 and TRBJ2-5; TRBD2 might be the D (5 bases). The V gene's germline CDR1 is SGHRS and CDR2 YFSETQ. The CDR3 covers 14 residues. V was trimmed by 0 bases and J by 2 bases, leaving 8 bases between them. Here the CDR3 reads CASSLDGIQETQYF. The CDR3 DNA follows: TGCGCCAGCAGCTTGGACGGGATACAAGAGACCCAGTACTTC.

J is TRBJ2-1 and V is TRBV29-1; D is possibly TRBD1 (6 bases). In germline, CDR1 is SQVTM, CDR2 ANQGSEA. CDR3 length equals 15 residues. The V and J ends lost 4 bases and 0 bases respectively, with 13 bases between them. The chain's CDR3 is CSVVGHESSYNEQFF. As DNA, the CDR3 is TGCAGCGTTGTGGGACACGAGAGCTCCTACAATGAGCAGTTCTTC.